What follows is one TCR beta chain and its context. These data originate in a study of blood T cell repertoires in COVID-19. Germline CDR1 and CDR2: SGHRS and YFSETQ. The CDR3 covers 21 residues. J was trimmed by 1 base and V by 2 bases; bases with no gene match: 14. Using immunoSEQ multiplex PCR, the repertoire was profiled, and TCRdb retains in-frame clones only, with some absent. In the table there are 250,000 or so clones, around 88% of which are singletons. The TCR comes from a man aged 25-45 years with active or convalescent COVID-19. The rearrangement uses TRBV5-1 and TRBJ2-3; 15 bases are shared with TRBD2. Sequenced: peripheral blood. CDR3: CASSFDPTRTSGGAGTDTQYF. As DNA, the CDR3 is TGCGCCAGCAGCTTCGATCCCACCCGGACTAGCGGGGGGGCTGGCACAGATACGCAGTATTTT.